This T cell receptor (beta chain) was sequenced during a study of T-cell memory formation after mild COVID-19. Study overall: Most TCR clusters belonged to a single donor.

The germline V gene encodes CDR1 MDHEN and CDR2 SYDVKM. V lost 7 bases and J 4 bases, leaving 16 bases between the germline ends. The CDR3 contains 14 residues. A note on this clonotype: Its cognate antigen is unknown.

Notes on the study in general: Clones that got smaller from day 15 to 85 had even CD4/CD8, while clones growing later tipped toward CD4+. Researchers found some responding clones in pre-infection memory, a sign that cross-reactive memory joined.

TCR alpha and TCR beta cDNA libraries carrying sample barcodes and UMIs came from 5'RACE with constant-segment primers. TCRdb redid the calling of the 5' RACE reads with MiXCR, one entry per CDR3 protein. The table includes some 310,000 distinct CDR3 sequences, approximately 22% detected once. This TCR was recovered from a man between 18 and 35 years old who had mild COVID-19 (a few samples of this study predate the infection). Cell type and time point are not known. What was sequenced was PBMCs or a T cell subset sorted from them (not recorded which). The V gene is TRBV28, the J gene TRBJ1-2; possibly TRBD1 for D (6 bases). For the CDR3, the DNA is TGTGCCAGCACCGCATCAGGGGCAATCTATGGCTACACCTTC. Its protein is CASTASGAIYGYTF.